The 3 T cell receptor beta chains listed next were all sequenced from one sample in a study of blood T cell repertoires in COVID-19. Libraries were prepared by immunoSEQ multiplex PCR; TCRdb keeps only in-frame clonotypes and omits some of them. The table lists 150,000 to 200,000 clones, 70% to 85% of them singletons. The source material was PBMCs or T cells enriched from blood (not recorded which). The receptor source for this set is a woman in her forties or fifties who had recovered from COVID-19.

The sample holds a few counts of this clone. As DNA, the CDR3 is TGTGCCAGCAGCCATTCCTATGATCAGCCCCAGCATTTT. Translation: CASSHSYDQPQHF. The chain employs TRBV3-1 (or the pseudogene TRBV3-2) and TRBJ1-5; no firm D call. This CDR3 contains 13 residues. CDR1 and CDR2 from the germline V gene are LGHDT and YNNKEL (reference sequence). V shed 3 bases and J shed 5 bases, with 8 bases lying between them.

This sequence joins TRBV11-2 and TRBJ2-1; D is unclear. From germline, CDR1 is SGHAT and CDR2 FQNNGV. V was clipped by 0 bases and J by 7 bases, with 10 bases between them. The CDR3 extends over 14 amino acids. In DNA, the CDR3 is TGTGCCAGCAGCTTAGATGGGCTGAATAATGAGCAGTTCTTC. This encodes CASSLDGLNNEQFF.

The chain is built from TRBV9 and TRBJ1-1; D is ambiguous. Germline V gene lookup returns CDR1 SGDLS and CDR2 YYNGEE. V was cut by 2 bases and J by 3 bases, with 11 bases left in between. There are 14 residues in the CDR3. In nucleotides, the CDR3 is TGTGCCAGCAGCGTTGCCGAGCGTGACACTGAAGCTTTCTTT. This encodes CASSVAERDTEAFF.